Ten or more counts support the clone carrying this T cell receptor beta chain. The CDR3 runs 15 residues. With V trimmed by 5 bases and J by 5 bases, 8 bases remained unmatched. Germline CDR1 is MNHEY and CDR2 is SMNVEV (reference sequence). The iRepertoire nested amplicon-rescue multiplex PCR amplified TCR alpha and beta CDR3s from RNA. TCRdb ran MiXCR on the multiplex PCR reads and lists one entry per CDR3 protein. The top ten clones hold around 15% of a sample with approximately 110,000 distinct CDR3 sequences, roughly 23% of them seen once. The data originate from a study of glioma-infiltrating T cells.

The V and J genes are TRBV27 and TRBJ2-5; TRBD1 agrees at 10 bases. This clonotype was sampled from a human donor with low-grade glioma or glioblastoma, undergoing nonglioma brain surgery, or in good health (not recorded which). The sample was glioma tissue, nonneoplastic brain tissue, or PBMCs (not recorded which). The chain's CDR3 is CASSLGTGAVETQYF. The CDR3 DNA reads TGTGCCAGCAGTCTAGGGACAGGGGCAGTGGAGACCCAGTACTTC.